This T cell receptor beta chain is drawn from a study of beta chain features in type 1 diabetes. About the research overall: Age, gender and cell yields were alike across patients and healthy donors. Taken together, all samples contributed 107,917,701 examined sorted cells.

TCRB transcripts that were expressed got sequenced, as all of the isolated RNA had been reverse transcribed. Assay: immunoSEQ multiplex PCR; the TCRdb copy retains only in-frame clones and omits some. The table lists 300,000 to 400,000 clones, roughly 13% of them singletons, with more than 0.015% in the top ten. J was trimmed by 3 bases and V by 4 bases; bases with no gene match: 18. The CDR3 length is 19 residues. The J gene is TRBJ1-2, the V gene TRBV23-1; 9 bases agree with TRBD1. TRBV23-1 is an ORF for which the function is uncertain. The sequence came from a man younger than 35 in good health. The sequencing input was naive CD4+ T cells from blood. CDR3 residues: CASSPPEGQGRMADYGYTF. In nucleotides, the CDR3 is TGCGCCAGCAGTCCCCCTGAGGGACAGGGTAGGATGGCTGACTATGGCTACACCTTC.